The sample holds one count of the clone carrying this T cell receptor beta chain. The CDR3 runs to 13 residues. Germline-derived CDR1 and CDR2 are KGHSY and FQNENV. V gave up 2 bases and J gave up 8 bases, with 10 bases separating them. This specimen comes from a study of blood T cell repertoires in COVID-19. Study-level information: Nucleic acid was either cDNA or gDNA, and it came from T cells, B-cell-depleted T cells, or PBMCs.

In the source study's methods: Amplification with reference gene primers provided the estimates of nucleated cell counts. Only in-frame clones appear in the TCRdb table, and some are missing; sequencing was by immunoSEQ multiplex PCR. From that table come the V and J calls and clone size; the DNA was used to work out D and trimming. The profile shows 70,000 to 90,000 clones, around 67% of them singletons. The sequencing sample was made of peripheral blood. The rearrangement joins TRBV16 to TRBJ2-1; D is perhaps TRBD2 (6 bases). This clonotype was obtained from a human donor with acute or convalescent COVID-19. The donor label of this sample is uncertain. The CDR3 spells CASSQTSTHEQFF. For the CDR3, the DNA is TGTGCCAGCAGCCAAACTAGCACCCATGAGCAGTTCTTC.